This T cell receptor beta chain was captured in a study of human T cells and chemical hapten exposure. The study's findings and limits: DPC sensitization produced no change in TCRs with frequency above 1 in 1000. Expanded TCRs clustered into significantly more large CDR3 similarity groups than controls, the analysis revealed.

Methods used by the authors: Sample-level TCR yields exhibited a median of approximately 89,000, with a range of roughly 23,224 to 700,000. TCRdb processed the RACE reads anew with MiXCR; each CDR3 protein has one entry. V and J calls and clone size were set by TCRdb, not the authors. The table lists roughly 72,000 distinct CDR3 sequences, about 9.3% of them singletons. Time point of the sample: patch test 1, 2 weeks after DPC sensitization. Treatment reported: therapeutic diphenylcyclopropenone sensitization with weekly scalp DPC. Blood sampling occurred before each patch-test application. This clonotype occurred a few times. Antigen specificity is unknown. The CDR3 is 14 amino acids. The germline V gene encodes CDR1 KGHSH and CDR2 LQKENI. The V segment lost 4 bases and the J segment 5 bases; nucleotides outside the gene matches: 4.

The rearrangement links TRBV18 to TRBJ2-7; 11 positions agree with TRBD1. The receptor comes from a woman between 45 and 60 years old with alopecia areata. Some clones in this sample may be carry-over from other donors' samples. This specimen was whole blood, taken in connection with sensitization to the hapten diphenylcyclopropenone (DPC). DNA of the CDR3: TGTGCCAGCTCACTCGGGACAGGGGGGAACGAGCAGTACTTC. Amino acids: CASSLGTGGNEQYF.